Below are 19 T cell receptor beta chains sequenced from a single sample in a study of identical twins. In TCRdb, the 5' RACE reads were re-called with MiXCR into one record per CDR3 protein. Seen here are some 730,000 distinct CDR3 sequences, approximately 18% observed once, and the top ten hold about an eighth. The sample was also reused in another study, on T cells expressing NK-cell markers.

The sequenced sample consisted of PBMCs. All receptors come from a young woman in good health.

The rearrangement links TRBV7-8 to TRBJ2-3; D may be TRBD2 (6 bases). Trimming took off 0 bases at V and 2 bases at J, with 15 bases between the two ends. This CDR3 region has 17 residues. Germline V lookup: CDR1 SGHVS, CDR2 FQNEAQ. In DNA form, the CDR3 reads TGTGCCAGCAGCTTAGCTCGCGGGCGGGGCCCCACAGATACGCAGTATTTT. Translating it yields CASSLARGRGPTDTQYF.

CDR3 in amino acids: CASSRGQPLHEQYF. In DNA form, the CDR3 reads TGTGCCAGCAGTCGCGGACAGCCCCTACACGAGCAGTACTTC. The chain combines TRBV12-3 or TRBV12-4 with TRBJ2-7; D may be TRBD1 (6 bases). Trimming removed 5 bases at V and 5 bases at J, with 16 bases between. The length of the CDR3 is 14 residues.

This clonotype has only a few counts. V and J are TRBV20-1 and TRBJ2-1; no clear D. Germline values: CDR1 DFQATT, CDR2 SNEGSKA (reference sequence). This CDR3 region has 12 residues. Trimming left V 5 bases short and J 3 bases short, with 8 bases between. The DNA of the CDR3 is TGCAGTGCTGGAACCAACTACAATGAGCAGTTCTTC. Its translation: CSAGTNYNEQFF.

On this clonotype: This sequence may be a read error, since a much larger clone differs from it by one base. DNA for the CDR3: TGTGCCAGCAGATTAACAGCCTCCTACGAGCAGTACTTC. Amino acid sequence: CASRLTASYEQYF. The chain carries TRBV7-9 and TRBJ2-7; D unresolved. V was clipped by 6 bases and J by 0 bases, with 9 bases between them. This CDR3 has 13 residues. Germline-derived CDR1 and CDR2 are SEHNR and FQNEAQ (reference sequence).

The chain joins TRBV12-3 or TRBV12-4 to TRBJ1-2, with D hard to call. V dropped 6 bases and J dropped 4 bases, with 12 bases sitting between them. There are 13 residues in the CDR3. The CDR3 region has the DNA TGTGCCAGCAGCCCGCAGTTGGGCTATGGCTACACCTTC. This translates into CASSPQLGYGYTF.

There are a few counts of this clonotype. V is TRBV5-1 and J is TRBJ2-3; D unclear. The germline V gene has CDR1 SGHRS and CDR2 YFSETQ. The CDR3 covers 14 residues. With 4 bases removed from V and 5 bases from J, the gap between germline ends came to 14 bases. This CDR3 is CASSTRTSGDTQYF. Here the CDR3 DNA reads TGCGCCAGCAGCACACGAACTTCGGGAGATACGCAGTATTTT. The full variable domain, its missing parts supplied by reference TRBV5-1 and TRBJ2-3, is KAGVTQTPRYLIKTRGQQVTLSCSPISGHRSVSWYQQTPGQGLQFLFEYFSETQRNKGNFPGRFSGRQFSNSRSEMNVSTLELGDSALYLCASSTRTSGDTQYFGPGTRLTVL.

The CDR3 protein is CASSLEGRRASYEQYF. CDR3 bases: TGCGCCAGCAGCTTGGAGGGGAGACGCGCCTCCTACGAGCAGTACTTC. J is TRBJ2-7 and V is TRBV5-1; the D call may be TRBD1 or TRBD2 (5 bases each). There are 16 residues in the CDR3. Germline CDR1 reads SGHRS; CDR2 reads YFSETQ. The germline V and J ends were trimmed by 0 bases and 0 bases, with 13 bases remaining between them.

This clonotype showed up just a few times. The rearrangement uses TRBV6-5 and TRBJ2-5, with D uncertain. Germline V gives CDR1 MNHEY, CDR2 SVGAGI. V was trimmed by 5 bases and J by 4 bases, leaving 8 bases between them. The CDR3 has 12 residues. CDR3 sequence (DNA): TGTGCCAGCAGTGGGTTCAGAGAGACCCAGTACTTC. As protein: CASSGFRETQYF.

The chain combines TRBV12-3 or TRBV12-4 with TRBJ2-3, with no clear D. V was shortened by 2 bases and J by 3 bases, with 6 bases between the two germline ends. The CDR3 contains 13 residues. Here the CDR3 reads CASSLSWTDTQYF. The CDR3 DNA sequence: TGTGCCAGCAGTTTAAGCTGGACAGATACGCAGTATTTT.

The gene calls are TRBV15 and TRBJ2-7; D is unresolved. Per germline, CDR1 LNHNV and CDR2 YYDKDF (reference sequence). The CDR3 extends over 15 amino acids. Between the trimmed V and J ends, which lost 1 base and 0 bases, there was a span of 10 bases. The CDR3 sequence: CATSRGVSRSYEQYF. The DNA of the CDR3 is TGTGCCACCAGCAGAGGGGTCTCCCGCTCCTACGAGCAGTACTTC.

This clonotype is judged hyperexpanded. The gene calls are TRBV10-2 and TRBJ1-5; 7 positions match TRBD1. The CDR3 spans 14 residues. Trimming removed 8 bases from V and 5 bases from J; junction bases left unmatched: 9. In germline, CDR1 is WSHSY, CDR2 SAAADI. The DNA for the CDR3 is TGCGCCAGCCGGGGACAGATCATGGATCAGCCCCAGCATTTT. Translated: CASRGQIMDQPQHF.

This chain links TRBV5-1 with TRBJ2-5; the D call may be TRBD1 or TRBD2 (6 bases each). Per the germline V gene, CDR1 is SGHRS and CDR2 is YFSETQ. V lost 2 bases to trimming and J lost 5 bases, with 16 bases between them. The CDR3 extends over 15 amino acids. CDR3 DNA sequence: TGCGCCAGCAGCTTTGGAGGGGGACCTTGGGAGACCCAGTACTTC. Residues: CASSFGGGPWETQYF.

The chain combines TRBV9 with TRBJ2-7; TRBD2 might be the D (6 bases). The CDR3 covers 15 residues. Germline V gene data show CDR1 as SGDLS and CDR2 as YYNGEE. V lost 3 bases and J lost 0, with 13 bases in between. The DNA of the CDR3 is TGTGCCAGCAGCGCGAGGGACTCGGTCTCCTACGAGCAGTACTTC. Protein product: CASSARDSVSYEQYF.

This clonotype was counted a few times. The chain combines TRBV20-1 with TRBJ2-1; no definite D call. Germline values: CDR1 DFQATT, CDR2 SNEGSKA (reference sequence). Trimming pared 7 bases from V and 5 bases from J, leaving 15 bases between. CDR3 length equals 13 residues. CDR3 coding DNA: TGCAGTGTTCTGCCCAACTACAACAATGAGCAGTTCTTC. This sequence encodes CSVLPNYNNEQFF.

This clonotype occurred a few times. The chain uses TRBV5-1 and TRBJ2-7; D remains unclear. The CDR3 extends over 13 amino acids. CDR1 is SGHRS, CDR2 YFSETQ, per germline. Trimming took off 0 bases at V and 2 bases at J, with 6 bases between the two ends. DNA for the CDR3: TGCGCCAGCAGCTTGGAACTTACCTACGAGCAGTACTTC. Protein sequence: CASSLELTYEQYF. Supplemented by reference TRBV5-1 and TRBJ2-7, the full variable domain reads KAGVTQTPRYLIKTRGQQVTLSCSPISGHRSVSWYQQTPGQGLQFLFEYFSETQRNKGNFPGRFSGRQFSNSRSEMNVSTLELGDSALYLCASSLELTYEQYFGPGTRLTVT.

The chain has TRBV6-1 and TRBJ1-3; 9 bases agree with TRBD1. Losses at the gene ends were 5 bases for V and 4 bases for J; bases not matched to a gene: 6. This CDR3 has 15 amino acids. CDR1 MNHNS and CDR2 SASEGT come from the germline V gene. The CDR3 loop is CASSRLTGGGNTIYF. DNA for the CDR3: TGTGCCAGCAGTCGACTGACAGGGGGAGGAAACACCATATATTTT.

The chain combines TRBV6-1 with TRBJ1-2; D perhaps matches TRBD1 (6 bases). This CDR3 region has 13 residues. V lost 6 bases, J lost 4 bases, and 12 bases lay in between. CDR1 and CDR2 from the germline V gene are MNHNS and SASEGT. The CDR3: CASRDRPPYGYTF. The CDR3, as DNA: TGTGCCAGCAGAGACAGGCCTCCCTATGGCTACACCTTC.

The chain employs TRBV20-1 and TRBJ2-3; 9 bases line up with TRBD2. This CDR3 has 14 amino acids. Germline lookup yields CDR1 DFQATT and CDR2 SNEGSKA (reference sequence). V shed 3 bases, J shed 6 bases, and the junction held 7 bases outside the gene matches. The CDR3 sequence is CSASNSGGGDTQYF. The CDR3 DNA reads TGCAGTGCTAGTAATAGCGGGGGTGGGGATACGCAGTATTTT.

This clonotype was observed a few times. The chain couples TRBV5-6 to TRBJ1-1; TRBD1 aligns across 9 bases. The CDR3 is 15 amino acids. The V gene's germline CDR1 is SGHDT and CDR2 YYEEEE. V lost 4 bases, J lost 5 bases, and 9 bases stayed unmatched. The CDR3, as DNA: TGTGCCAGCAGCATAGGGGGACAGGGCCTAACTGAAGCTTTCTTT. Residues: CASSIGGQGLTEAFF.